Described below is a single TCR beta chain sequence and its context. The specificity of this receptor is unknown. No per-base quality is available; no much larger clone lies one base away. The data originate from a study of blood T cells in healthy people across ages (dated by TCRdb to between 2014 and 2016). Background for the entire study: In model experiments, template switching captured about one uniquely barcoded TCR beta cDNA molecule for every two T cells. To track age-related changes in TCR beta repertoire diversity, the study relied on deep sequencing normalized with unique cDNA molecular identifiers. Four age groups were formed from the donors: young (average around 15 years), middle-aged (less than 40), aged (roughly 59) and long-lived (less than 85). To avoid experimental bias, donors of different ages were distributed randomly across sequencing lanes. For two donors (one aged 18 to 29 and one aged 80 or older), the study analyzed two additional independent replicas of 1 million unique cDNA reads from the same blood draw.

Libraries came from 5' RACE. These reads were obtained on an Illumina HiSeq 2500. The second PCR ran for about 6 to 12 cycles and used a J-beta primer mix along with a sample-barcoded 5' primer. A template-switch 5' adaptor carrying 12 random nucleotides introduced a unique molecular identifier onto each TCR beta cDNA molecule. Each sample yielded at least 2.5 million CDR3-containing paired-end reads. The Mint cDNA synthesis kit, primed by a TRBC-specific oligonucleotide, was used to synthesize first-strand cDNA from all RNA. Following uracil-DNA glycosylase treatment, a first 18-cycle PCR with universal primers M1SS and BC2_uni_R was performed on all cDNA. The original pipeline was this. Each sample was normalized by randomly selecting 1 million high-quality reads, each carrying a distinct molecular identifier. Reads with shared molecular identifiers were discarded instead of being binned into consensus sequences. MiTCR, set to a Q25 quality threshold and the strictest error-elimination algorithm, was used for CDR3 identification, clonotype clustering and error correction. A nonparametric unseen species model using Euler transformation provided a lower-bound estimate of total TCR beta diversity. TCRdb cleaned the public reads at Q25 with fastp, built clones with MiXCR and kept in-frame beta chains. Identical CDR3 protein sequences are pooled into one entry, listed with their most common genes and DNA. The V and J calls were not made by the authors but by TCRdb's processing. The table for this sample lists over 1,200,000 distinct CDR3 sequences; 45% to 70% of them were counted only once. The top ten clones comprise roughly 7% of the sample.

V loses 0 bases, J loses 0 bases, and the germline ends lie 11 bases apart. CDR1 and CDR2, per the germline V gene, are SGHRS and YFSETQ. Including the terminal cysteine and phenylalanine, the CDR3 comprises 16 residues. The CDR3 DNA has 48 bases and is translated from base 1. The approximately 41 donors, aged about 6 to 95 years, were systemically healthy Caucasian individuals from Russia. Each donor gave about 9.7 milliliters of peripheral blood, drawn into EDTA-treated Vacutainer tubes. Ficoll-Paque density-gradient centrifugation was used to isolate PBMCs, with at least 6 million per sample. Total RNA was extracted from PBMCs with Trizol reagent, with at least 5.5 micrograms obtained per sample. For every donor, an aliquot of PBMCs went through flow cytometry to measure the percentages of naive CD45RAhigh/CD27high T cells. Overall study results and their limits: Because donor CMV infection status was unknown, age-related changes in expanded clonotypes were potentially confounded. Conclusive comparison of naive and antigen-experienced compartments was prevented by the profiling of bulk unsorted PBMCs. A strong correlation was found between observed TCR beta diversity and the percentage of naive T cells measured by flow cytometry. Total diversity estimates from one million sequenced T cells were considered lower bounds and underestimates. Observed TCR beta diversity per million T cells fell roughly linearly with age, and a significant reduction was already apparent by age approximately 40. Compared with the aged group, the long-lived group had more naive CD4+ T cells, fewer expanded clones and increased TCR diversity, a pattern suggesting age selection.

Sequencing input: blood. The TCR was taken from a man aged 18 to 30 in good health. The rearrangement combines TRBV5-1 with TRBJ2-3, with no D gene named confidently. The sequence in DNA is TGCGCCAGCAGCTTGGCCGGGTTAGGGAGCACAGATACGCAGTATTTT. The encoded protein is CASSLAGLGSTDTQYF.